These T cell receptor beta chains were read from a single sample in a study of blood T cell repertoires in COVID-19. Libraries were prepared by immunoSEQ multiplex PCR; TCRdb keeps only in-frame clonotypes and omits some of them. The profile covers about 57,000 clones, with roughly 85% appearing a single time and over 30% taken by the ten largest. Sequencing input: peripheral blood. Every receptor here comes from a human donor in a cohort sampled during active COVID-19. CDR3s include the opening cysteine and the closing phenylalanine or tryptophan. The D gene is left open where the match is weak. A row's size may be missing; if present it is once, few, many or a size class.

J gene,V gene,D gene,clone size,CDR3 DNA,CDR3 protein
TRBJ2-7,TRBV10-2,.,.,TGCGCCAGCAGTGCCCAGAGACGAGCGGACGAGCAGTACTTC,CASSAQRRADEQYF
TRBJ2-3,TRBV19,TRBD2,.,TGTGCCAGTACCGTCGGGGGGATAGATACGCAGTATTTT,CASTVGGIDTQYF
TRBJ1-2,TRBV19,TRBD1,.,TGTGCCACCCTAGGGGGCAACTATGGCTACACCTTC,CATLGGNYGYTF
TRBJ1-4,TRBV9,.,.,TGTGCCAGCAGCGTAGCTCCCGTAACTAATGAAAAACTGTTTTTT,CASSVAPVTNEKLFF
TRBJ2-7,TRBV13,.,.,TGTGCCAGCAGCTTAAACGGCTACGAGCAGTACTTC,CASSLNGYEQYF
TRBJ2-2,TRBV4-3,.,.,TGCGCCAGCAGCCAAGATTCGGGCACCGGGGAGCTGTTTTTT,CASSQDSGTGELFF
TRBJ2-3,TRBV29-1,.,.,TGCAGCGGCGGGGACAGAAGGACAGATACGCAGTATTTT,CSGGDRRTDTQYF
TRBJ2-3,TRBV7-9,TRBD2,.,TGTGCCAGCAGCCTAGGGATGGGACTAGCGGATTCCTCACAGTATTTT,CASSLGMGLADSSQYF
TRBJ1-1,TRBV14,.,once,TGTGCCAGCAGCCAAGATCAGGGCCTGAACACTGAAGCTTTCTTT,CASSQDQGLNTEAFF
TRBJ2-5,TRBV9,.,.,TGTGCCAGCAGCGTAGGGACTACCCTTGAGACCCAGTACTTC,CASSVGTTLETQYF
TRBJ1-5,TRBV5-4,.,few,TGTGCCAGCAGCTTGGGGGGGGGTTTCAATCAGCCCCAGCATTTT,CASSLGGGFNQPQHF
TRBJ2-5,TRBV19,TRBD2,.,TGTGCCAGTAGTCCCATAGCGGGAGGGGTTCAAGAGACCCAGTACTTC,CASSPIAGGVQETQYF
TRBJ2-7,TRBV7-9,TRBD1,once,TGTGCCAGCAGCTCCCGGGACAGGGGCTACTACGAGCAGTACTTC,CASSSRDRGYYEQYF
TRBJ2-2,TRBV29-1,TRBD1,.,TGCAGCGTAGGTTCACAGGGGGCGCTCGTGACCGGGGAGCTGTTTTTT,CSVGSQGALVTGELFF
TRBJ2-5,TRBV18,.,.,TGTGCCAGCTCACCGAGGAGAGAGACCCAGTACTTC,CASSPRRETQYF
TRBJ2-1,TRBV5-1,TRBD2,few,TGCGCCAGCAGCTTGGCCCCCACTAGCGGAGGGGGAAATGAGCAGTTCTTC,CASSLAPTSGGGNEQFF
TRBJ2-5,TRBV7-3,.,.,TGTGCCAGCAGCCCCCAGGTGGGAGAGACCCAGTACTTC,CASSPQVGETQYF
TRBJ1-2,TRBV18,.,.,TGTGCCAGCTCGTCAGGGACTAACTATGGCTACACCTTC,CASSSGTNYGYTF
TRBJ2-7,TRBV2,.,.,TGTGCCAGCAGTGTACGGGAGTACGAGCAGTACTTC,CASSVREYEQYF
TRBJ2-1,TRBV11-1,.,.,TGTGCCAGCAGCTTCCGCGCCAGGGTTTATGAGCAGTTCTTC,CASSFRARVYEQFF
TRBJ1-2,TRBV28,.,.,TGTGCCAGCAGCTCCGGATGGGGCCATGGCTACACCTTC,CASSSGWGHGYTF
TRBJ1-2,TRBV4-1,TRBD1,.,TGCGCCAGCAGCCAACAGGGGGACGGCTACACCTTC,CASSQQGDGYTF
TRBJ2-5,TRBV19,.,.,TGTGCCAGTAGCGTACTAGCAAAAGAGACCCAGTACTTC,CASSVLAKETQYF
TRBJ2-1,TRBV5-1,.,.,TGCGCCAGCAGCTCGCATATTAGTAATGAGCAGTTCTTC,CASSSHISNEQFF
TRBJ1-4,TRBV27,.,few,TGTGCCAGCACCGGTGGGGAGGGGAGGGGAAAACTGTTTTTT,CASTGGEGRGKLFF
TRBJ2-2,TRBV7-9,.,.,.,CASSSGHFGNTGELFF
TRBJ2-7,TRBV18,TRBD1,once,TGTGCCAGCTCACCACCGGGGACAGGGCACGAGCAGTACTTC,CASSPPGTGHEQYF
TRBJ1-1,TRBV19,TRBD1,.,TGTGCCAGTAGTTACCGTGACCGGGACAGGGCGTTAATCTTT,CASSYRDRDRALIF
TRBJ2-1,TRBV5-1,.,.,TGCGCCAGCAAGGGACAAGGGTACAATGAGCAGTTCTTC,CASKGQGYNEQFF